This T cell receptor (beta chain) was captured in a study of blood T cell repertoires in COVID-19. For the study at large: Both acute and convalescent COVID-19 samples were obtained from the United States, Italy and Spain. T cells, B-cell-depleted T cells, or PBMCs provided the cDNA or gDNA that served as material.

This clone was detected once. Trimming pared 4 bases from V and 7 bases from J, leaving 13 bases between. The CDR3 consists of 13 residues. Original analysis: Estimates of nucleated cell counts were drawn from the amplification of reference gene primers. Method: immunoSEQ multiplex PCR; TCRdb's copy keeps in-frame clones and lacks some. The V and J calls and the clone size are those of that table, but D and trimming were determined from the DNA. The repertoire consists of about 49,000 clones, with approximately 86% occurring once and the leading ten covering 5%. The gene calls are TRBV12-3 or TRBV12-4 and TRBJ1-2; D not certain. The TCR originated in a man aged 35-49 years with active COVID-19. Material for sequencing was peripheral blood. This CDR3 reads CASSSGSLRGYTF. In nucleotides, the CDR3 is TGTGCCAGCAGTTCCGGGAGCCTCCGTGGCTACACCTTC.